The 5 T cell receptor beta chains reported below all come from one sample, sequenced in a study of neurological immune-mediated disorders. Each CDR3 protein gets one entry after TCRdb re-called the 5' RACE reads with MiXCR. Of around 47,000 distinct CDR3 sequences listed, roughly 12% are singletons. Material: PBMCs. All receptors come from a female donor in good health.

This clonotype was observed many times. An end of the junction differs from the germline gene, which may be a read error. The rearrangement joins TRBV7-7 to TRBJ2-3, with TRBD2 matching 14 bases. CDR1 and CDR2 from the germline V gene are SSHAT and FNYEAQ (reference sequence). The CDR3 extends over 16 amino acids. CDR3 nucleotides: TGTGCTAGCAGCCTCGGGACTAGCGGGAGTGTCGATACGCAGTATTTT. Amino acids: CASSLGTSGSVDTQYF.

This clonotype was seen ten or more times. This chain links TRBV11-2 with TRBJ2-2; D gene ambiguous. V was trimmed by 0 bases and J by 4 bases, leaving 9 bases between them. CDR3 size: 15 residues. Per germline, CDR1 SGHAT and CDR2 FQNNGV. CDR3 amino acids: CASSLEAFGTGELFF. The CDR3 region has the DNA TGTGCCAGCAGCTTAGAGGCCTTTGGCACCGGGGAGCTGTTTTTT.

The sample holds many counts of this clonotype. The V and J genes are TRBV3-1 and TRBJ2-6, with TRBD2 matching over 7 bases. The trim removed 10 bases at V and 3 bases at J, leaving 15 bases unmatched. Germline assignment: CDR1 LGHDT and CDR2 YNNKEL (reference sequence). The CDR3 is 17 residues long. CDR3 region: CATAPQRGPLGANVLTF. CDR3 bases: TGTGCCACCGCGCCCCAGCGGGGACCTCTTGGGGCCAACGTCCTGACTTTC.

In this sample, this clonotype turned up many times. The V call is TRBV5-6, the J call TRBJ1-2; perhaps TRBD1 as D (6 bases). With 9 bases removed from V and 4 bases from J, the gap between germline ends came to 19 bases. The CDR3 length is 14 residues. Germline values: CDR1 SGHDT, CDR2 YYEEEE. CDR3 sequence: CAMSTVGAGYGYTF. The CDR3 DNA reads as TGTGCCATGTCTACGGTGGGGGCCGGCTATGGCTACACCTTC.

At least ten counts were recorded for this clonotype. The genes are TRBV29-1 and TRBJ2-3, with 15 bases identical to TRBD2. This CDR3 is 15 amino acids long. Germline V CDR1 and CDR2: SQVTM, ANQGSEA. The junction had 2 bases not matched to a gene; V was cut back by 3 bases and J by 4 bases. The CDR3 is CSVDRTSGGADTQYF. For the CDR3, the DNA is TGCAGCGTTGATAGGACTAGCGGGGGGGCAGATACGCAGTATTTT.